The 20 T cell receptor beta chains given below trace back to one sample, sequenced in a study of T cell responses to AZD1222 COVID-19 vaccine. Libraries were prepared by immunoSEQ multiplex PCR; TCRdb keeps only in-frame clonotypes and omits some of them. Of about 120,000 clones detected, approximately 82% appear once; the ten largest clones hold 25% to 35%. This specimen was peripheral blood, taken 28 days after the second AZD1222 dose. The receptors were sampled from an adult who received the AZD1222 COVID-19 vaccine.

The V and J genes are TRBV7-8 and TRBJ2-7, with D possibly being TRBD1 or TRBD2 (5 bases each). V was pared by 1 base and J by 12 bases, with 19 bases between. In germline, CDR1 is SGHVS, CDR2 FQNEAQ. The CDR3 spans 14 residues. The CDR3 DNA reads as TGTGCCAGCAGCTTAGTTCCGGGGACCACTGAAGGGTACTTC. Protein product: CASSLVPGTTEGYF. The variable domain in full, with the rest retrieved from reference TRBV7-8 and TRBJ2-7, is GAGVSQSPRYKVAKRGQDVALRCDPISGHVSLFWYQQALGQGPEFLTYFQNEAQLDKSGLPSDRFFAERPEGSVSTLKIQRTQQEDSAVYLCASSLVPGTTEGYFGPGTRLTVT.

The chain carries TRBV29-1 and TRBJ2-5; possibly TRBD2 for D (5 bases). V was pared by 3 bases and J by 5 bases, with 10 bases between. The V gene's germline CDR1 is SQVTM and CDR2 ANQGSEA. The CDR3 is 12 amino acids. The CDR3 here is CSVDGELETQYF. DNA for the CDR3: TGCAGCGTTGACGGGGAGTTGGAGACCCAGTACTTC.

The chain carries TRBV28 and TRBJ1-4, with D hard to call. CDR1 MDHEN and CDR2 SYDVKM come from the germline V gene. Between the trimmed V and J ends, which lost 7 bases and 2 bases, there was a span of 20 bases. The CDR3 spans 17 residues. This chain's CDR3 is CASNRRTRKSTNEKLFF. The CDR3 DNA sequence: TGTGCCAGCAATCGTAGGACCAGAAAATCGACTAATGAAAAACTGTTTTTT.

The chain uses TRBV30 and TRBJ1-1; D is unresolved. Germline V gives CDR1 GTSNPN, CDR2 SVGIG (reference sequence). V shed 4 bases and J shed 0 bases, with 9 bases lying between them. The CDR3 is 13 residues long. The CDR3 sequence: CAWTLWMNTEAFF. The CDR3 DNA reads as TGTGCCTGGACTTTATGGATGAACACTGAAGCTTTCTTT.

This sequence joins TRBV7-9 and TRBJ1-2, with a tentative D call TRBD1 (6 bases). Germline V CDR1 and CDR2: SEHNR, FQNEAQ (reference sequence). This CDR3 spans 13 amino acids. V was cut by 6 bases and J by 7 bases, with 15 bases left in between. CDR3 sequence (DNA): TGTGCCAGCAGGCCTACAGGGAATGGTGGCTACACCTTC. It specifies CASRPTGNGGYTF. Looking up the rest from reference TRBV7-9 and TRBJ1-2 gives the full variable domain: DTGVSQNPRHKITKRGQNVTFRCDPISEHNRLYWYRQTLGQGPEFLTYFQNEAQLEKSRLLSDRFSAERPKGSFSTLEIQRTEQGDSAMYLCASRPTGNGGYTFGSGTRLTVV.

Only a few counts were recorded for this clone. The V call is TRBV7-2, the J call TRBJ2-7, with D tentatively TRBD1 (6 bases). V was shortened by 3 bases and J by 3 bases, with 15 bases between the two germline ends. CDR3 length equals 15 residues. Germline CDR1 and CDR2: SGHTA and FQGNSA. This chain's CDR3 is CASSLRGTRGYEQYF. The CDR3 DNA reads TGTGCCAGCAGCTTGCGAGGGACAAGGGGCTACGAGCAGTACTTC. The full variable domain, its missing parts supplied by reference TRBV7-2 and TRBJ2-7, is GAGVSQSPSNKVTEKGKDVELRCDPISGHTALYWYRQSLGQGLEFLIYFQGNSAPDKSGLPSDRFSAERTGGSVSTLTIQRTQQEDSAVYLCASSLRGTRGYEQYFGPGTRLTVT.

V is TRBV7-8 and J is TRBJ2-3; D is perhaps TRBD1 (5 bases). The germline V gene encodes CDR1 SGHVS and CDR2 FQNEAQ. The CDR3 consists of 14 residues. Trimming cost V 1 base and J 2 bases, with 7 bases left between them. CDR3 DNA: TGTGCCAGCAGCTTAGTAGGGGTCACAGATACGCAGTATTTT. Translating gives CASSLVGVTDTQYF.

V is TRBV5-1 and J is TRBJ2-7; TRBD2 aligns across 9 bases. Germline assignment: CDR1 SGHRS and CDR2 YFSETQ. This CDR3 contains 15 residues. Trimming cost V 4 bases and J 1 base; bases outside gene matches: 6. As DNA, the CDR3 is TGCGCCAGCAGCCTAATTAGCGGGGGATCCTACGAGCAGTACTTC. This gives the protein CASSLISGGSYEQYF.

The genes are TRBV15 and TRBJ1-2; a possible D gene is TRBD1 (6 bases). Germline loops: CDR1 LNHNV, CDR2 YYDKDF (reference sequence). V shed 1 base and J shed 7 bases, with 10 bases lying between them. This CDR3 is built from 13 residues. The CDR3 reads CATSRGYRAGYTF. The CDR3 DNA sequence: TGTGCCACCAGCAGAGGATACAGGGCTGGCTACACCTTC.

The chain recombines TRBV7-2 with TRBJ1-3, with 9 bases identical to TRBD1. Germline trimming cut 5 bases from V and 0 bases from J; bases unmatched to any gene: 2. The CDR3 is 15 amino acids. Germline V lookup: CDR1 SGHTA, CDR2 FQGNSA. The chain's CDR3 is CASSQQGASGNTIYF. DNA for the CDR3: TGTGCCAGCAGCCAACAGGGGGCCTCTGGAAACACCATATATTTT. The full variable domain, its missing parts supplied by reference TRBV7-2 and TRBJ1-3, is GAGVSQSPSNKVTEKGKDVELRCDPISGHTALYWYRQSLGQGLEFLIYFQGNSAPDKSGLPSDRFSAERTGGSVSTLTIQRTQQEDSAVYLCASSQQGASGNTIYFGEGSWLTVV.

The CDR3 reads CASSLDVSPPWGYTF. The CDR3 DNA reads as TGTGCCAGCAGCTTGGATGTCTCTCCCCCGTGGGGCTACACCTTC. The chain couples TRBV5-5 to TRBJ1-2; D is unresolved. CDR3 length equals 15 residues. Trimming cost V 0 bases and J 8 bases, with 17 bases left between them. The germline V gene has CDR1 SGHKS and CDR2 YYEKEE (reference sequence).

The chain is built from TRBV2 and TRBJ1-2; no firm D call. V was pared by 6 bases and J by 6 bases, with 14 bases between. This CDR3 contains 13 residues. Germline-derived CDR1 and CDR2 are SNHLY and FYNNEI. The CDR3 DNA follows: TGTGCCAGCAGCCGCCGGAGGCTTGATGGCTACACCTTC. It translates to CASSRRRLDGYTF.

The chain combines TRBV9 with TRBJ1-4, with D possibly being TRBD1 (6 bases). Between the trimmed V and J ends, which lost 2 bases and 8 bases, there was a span of 19 bases. Looked up from germline, CDR1 is SGDLS and CDR2 is YYNGEE. This CDR3 is 16 amino acids long. CDR3 nucleotide sequence: TGTGCCAGCAGCGTGGGGGTTGGGGACATCGGAGAAAAACTGTTTTTT. It translates to CASSVGVGDIGEKLFF. Full variable domain (remainder filled in from reference TRBV9 and TRBJ1-4): DSGVTQTPKHLITATGQRVTLRCSPRSGDLSVYWYQQSLDQGLQFLIQYYNGEERAKGNILERFSAQQFPDLHSELNLSSLELGDSALYFCASSVGVGDIGEKLFFGSGTQLSVL.

The gene calls are TRBV19 and TRBJ2-2; D gene ambiguous. The V gene's germline CDR1 is LNHDA and CDR2 SQIVND (reference sequence). V was trimmed by 5 bases and J by 2 bases, leaving 12 bases between them. This CDR3 region has 15 residues. The CDR3 spells CASSPRTVNTGELFF. CDR3 sequence (DNA): TGTGCCAGTAGTCCCCGGACGGTAAACACCGGGGAGCTGTTTTTT.

The chain's CDR3 is CASSHAQHENYGYTF. CDR3 sequence (DNA): TGCGCCAGCAGCCATGCTCAACACGAGAACTATGGCTACACCTTC. The chain employs TRBV4-1 and TRBJ1-2; D ambiguous. The CDR3 is made up of 15 amino acids. Germline V CDR1 and CDR2: MGHRA, YSYEKL. Trimming removed 3 bases at V and 2 bases at J, with 13 bases between.

The V gene is TRBV7-9, the J gene TRBJ1-5, with 7 bases identical to TRBD1. V was pared by 5 bases and J by 0 bases, with 4 bases of the junction left unmatched. The germline gives CDR1 SEHNR, CDR2 FQNEAQ (reference sequence). CDR3 length equals 15 residues. The DNA of the CDR3 is TGTGCCAGCAGCGCGGGACAGCATAGCAATCAGCCCCAGCATTTT. It is translated as CASSAGQHSNQPQHF.

The V call is TRBV15, the J call TRBJ2-2, with D possibly matching TRBD2 (6 bases). Germline CDR1 reads LNHNV; CDR2 reads YYDKDF (reference sequence). The CDR3 is made up of 16 amino acids. The germline V and J ends were trimmed by 0 bases and 4 bases, with 12 bases remaining between them. The chain's CDR3 is CATSRDKEGRTGELFF. DNA of the CDR3: TGTGCCACCAGCAGAGATAAGGAGGGGCGCACCGGGGAGCTGTTTTTT.

This rearrangement joins TRBV4-2 to TRBJ2-7; weak D call: TRBD1 (6 bases). V lost 0 bases to trimming and J lost 1 base, with 19 bases between them. Looked up from germline, CDR1 is LGHNA and CDR2 is YNFKEQ. This CDR3 contains 18 residues. CDR3 loop: CASSQDLTGGLGSYEQYF. The CDR3 DNA reads TGTGCCAGCAGCCAAGATTTGACAGGAGGCCTTGGGTCCTACGAGCAGTACTTC.

The chain carries TRBV4-2 and TRBJ2-1; 9 bases agree with TRBD2. The CDR3 extends over 17 amino acids. With 0 bases clipped from V and 4 bases from J, the junction kept 7 bases outside the gene matches. Germline lookup yields CDR1 LGHNA and CDR2 YNFKEQ. The CDR3 nucleotides read TGTGCCAGCAGCCAAGATTTAGCGGGGGAGGGTTACAATGAGCAGTTCTTC. This translates into CASSQDLAGEGYNEQFF.

The genes are TRBV7-9 and TRBJ2-1, with D perhaps assigned TRBD1 or TRBD2 (5 bases each). CDR3 length: 14 residues. CDR1 and CDR2 (germline): SEHNR, FQNEAQ (reference sequence). With 4 bases removed from V and 2 bases from J, the gap between germline ends came to 9 bases. The CDR3 nucleotides read TGTGCCAGCAGCTCGGGGCTTGCCTACAATGAGCAGTTCTTC. It encodes CASSSGLAYNEQFF. Filled out from reference TRBV7-9 and TRBJ2-1, the complete variable domain reads DTGVSQNPRHKITKRGQNVTFRCDPISEHNRLYWYRQTLGQGPEFLTYFQNEAQLEKSRLLSDRFSAERPKGSFSTLEIQRTEQGDSAMYLCASSSGLAYNEQFFGPGTRLTVL.